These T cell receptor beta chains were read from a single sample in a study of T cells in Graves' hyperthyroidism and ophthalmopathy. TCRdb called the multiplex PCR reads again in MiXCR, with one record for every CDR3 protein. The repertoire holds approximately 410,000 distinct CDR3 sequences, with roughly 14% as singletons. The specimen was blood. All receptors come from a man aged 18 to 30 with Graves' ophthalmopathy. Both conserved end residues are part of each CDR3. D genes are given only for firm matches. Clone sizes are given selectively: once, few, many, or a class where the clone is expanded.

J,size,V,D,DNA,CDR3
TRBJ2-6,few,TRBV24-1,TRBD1,TGTGCCACCAGTGAGCCCGGGACAGGGCGCTCTGGGGCCAACGTCCTGACTTTC,CATSEPGTGRSGANVLTF
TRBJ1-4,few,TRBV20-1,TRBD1,TGCAGTCCCTACCCCGTCGGACAGGGATATGAAAAACTGTTTTTT,CSPYPVGQGYEKLFF
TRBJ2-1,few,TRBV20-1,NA,TGCAGTGCCCCTCTCCAGGGACCCTATGGCTCCTACAATGAGCAGTTCTTC,CSAPLQGPYGSYNEQFF
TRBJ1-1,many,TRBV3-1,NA,TGTGCCAGCAGAACGGACGGAGCTGAAGCTTTCTTT,CASRTDGAEAFF
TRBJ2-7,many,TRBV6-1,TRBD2,TGTGCCAGCAGTGGGGGAGGGGACGGAGCCTCCTACGAGCAGTACTTC,CASSGGGDGASYEQYF
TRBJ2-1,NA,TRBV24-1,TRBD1,TGTGCCACCAGTGATAGGAGGACAGGGCTGGGTGAGCAGTTCTTC,CATSDRRTGLGEQFF
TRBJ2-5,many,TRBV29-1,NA,TGCAGCGCCGTTTCAGGGGTTGTGGAGACCCAGTACTTC,CSAVSGVVETQYF
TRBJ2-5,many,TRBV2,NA,TGTGCCAGCAGCCCCGGACATTGGTACCAAGAGACCCAGTACTTC,CASSPGHWYQETQYF
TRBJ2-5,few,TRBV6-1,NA,TGTGCCAGCAGCAAGGAAGAGACCCAGTACTTC,CASSKEETQYF
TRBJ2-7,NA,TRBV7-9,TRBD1,TGTGCCAGCAGCTTAGCGGGGACAGGGGGCGAGCAGTACTTC,CASSLAGTGGEQYF
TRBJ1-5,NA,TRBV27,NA,TGTGCCAGCAGCCTTTCGGGGAGTCTAGGCAATCAGCCCCAGCATTTT,CASSLSGSLGNQPQHF
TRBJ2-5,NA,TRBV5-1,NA,TGCGCCAGCAGCTCCGGGGCCACGCAAGAGACCCAGTACTTC,CASSSGATQETQYF
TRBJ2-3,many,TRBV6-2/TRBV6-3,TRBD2,TGTGCCACCTCCCCGGGAGGGCCCACAGATACGCAGTATTTT,CATSPGGPTDTQYF
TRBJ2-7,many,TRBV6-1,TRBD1,TGTGCCAGCAGGGGGACAGGGGGTCCCTACGAGCAGTACTTC,CASRGTGGPYEQYF
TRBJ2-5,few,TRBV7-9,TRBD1,TGTGCCAGCAGCTCTGGGACAGGGGTTGTAGAGACCCAGTACTTC,CASSSGTGVVETQYF
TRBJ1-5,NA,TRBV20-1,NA,TGCAGTGCCAAAAATCTTGTGCAAAGTAGCAATCAGCCCCAGCATTTT,CSAKNLVQSSNQPQHF
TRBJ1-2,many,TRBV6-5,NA,TGTGCCAGCAGTTACTCGAGTAGACACGTCTATGGCTACACCTTC,CASSYSSRHVYGYTF
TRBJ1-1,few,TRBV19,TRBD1,TGTGCCAGTAGTACCCGGACAGGGAGGAACACTGAAGCTTTCTTT,CASSTRTGRNTEAFF
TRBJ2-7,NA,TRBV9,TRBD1,TGTGCCAGCAGCGTAATGACAGGGGGCGTCGGTGGGCAGTACTTC,CASSVMTGGVGGQYF
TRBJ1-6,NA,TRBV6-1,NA,TGTGCCAGCAGTTACGCGTGGCGAAGCTCCTATAATTCACCCCTCCACTTT,CASSYAWRSSYNSPLHF
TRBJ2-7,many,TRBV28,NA,TGTGCCAGCAGCCCAGTGGGGCAGGGCAGGAGCTCCTACGAGCAGTACTTC,CASSPVGQGRSSYEQYF
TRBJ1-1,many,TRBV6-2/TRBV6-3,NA,TGTGCCAGCCACCTCAGGCACCCGAACACTGAAGCTTTCTTT,CASHLRHPNTEAFF
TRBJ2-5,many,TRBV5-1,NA,TGCGCCAGCAGCTTTTCAGGGATGTTGGAGACCCAGTACTTC,CASSFSGMLETQYF
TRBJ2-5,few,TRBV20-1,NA,TGCAGTGCTCGCAGGGCATACCAAGAGACCCAGTACTTC,CSARRAYQETQYF
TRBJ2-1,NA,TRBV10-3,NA,TGTGCCATCAGTGGAGGCGTCACATACAATGAGCAGTTCTTC,CAISGGVTYNEQFF
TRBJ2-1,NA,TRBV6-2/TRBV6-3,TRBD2,TGTGCCAGCAGTTACCACCTTCCGGGACTAGCGGGAGTCGATGAGCAGTTCTTC,CASSYHLPGLAGVDEQFF
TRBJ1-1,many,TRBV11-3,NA,TGTGCCAGCAGCTTCGCGCAGGACACTGAAGCTTTCTTT,CASSFAQDTEAFF
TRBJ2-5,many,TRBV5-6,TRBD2,TGTGCCAGCAGCTTGTTAGCGGGAGAGTGGCAACAAGAGACCCAGTACTTC,CASSLLAGEWQQETQYF
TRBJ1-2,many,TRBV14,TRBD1,TGTGCCAGCAGCCACACTGCATGGGGACAGGATGCCTATGGCTACACCTTC,CASSHTAWGQDAYGYTF
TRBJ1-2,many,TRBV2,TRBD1,TGTGCCAGCATGAGGGGGACAGGGGAATTCTATGGCTACACCTTC,CASMRGTGEFYGYTF
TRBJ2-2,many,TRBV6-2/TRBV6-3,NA,TGTGCCAGCAACCCAGTTGATCCGCGGCTTAACACCGGGGAGCTGTTTTTT,CASNPVDPRLNTGELFF
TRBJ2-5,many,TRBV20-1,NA,TGCAGTGCCGGGACCAACCGGTACCAAGAGACCCAGTACTTC,CSAGTNRYQETQYF
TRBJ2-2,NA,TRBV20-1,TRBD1,TGCAGTGCTAGAGCAGGGGGCGCTGGGACCGGGGAGCTGTTTTTT,CSARAGGAGTGELFF
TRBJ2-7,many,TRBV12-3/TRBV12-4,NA,TGTGCCAGCAGTCTTAGCTGGTACGAGCAGTACTTC,CASSLSWYEQYF
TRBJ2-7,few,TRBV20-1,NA,TGCAGTGCTAGAGATCCCGGGGGAGTCCGCGAGCAGTACTTC,CSARDPGGVREQYF
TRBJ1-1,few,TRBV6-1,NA,TGTGCCAGCAGGGGGCTGGGACAGAACACTGAAGCTTTCTTT,CASRGLGQNTEAFF
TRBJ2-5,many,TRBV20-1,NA,TGCAGTGCTAGAGTCGTGGGGCGAAGGACCCAGTACTTC,CSARVVGRRTQYF
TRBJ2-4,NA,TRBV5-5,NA,TGTGCCAGCAGCTCCGGACGGTCAACTGGGAACATTCAGTACTTC,CASSSGRSTGNIQYF
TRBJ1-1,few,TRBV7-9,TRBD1,TGTGCCAGCACCCGCGGGACAGGGAGGAGCACTGAAGCTTTCTTT,CASTRGTGRSTEAFF
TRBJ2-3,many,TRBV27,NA,TGTGCCAGCAGTTTAGGGACTGGTACGCAGTATTTT,CASSLGTGTQYF
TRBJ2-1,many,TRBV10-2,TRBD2,TGCGCCAGCAGCCTAGAAGGGACTAGAAAGTTCTTC,CASSLEGTRKFF
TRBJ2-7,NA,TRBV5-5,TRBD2,TGTGCCAGCAGCTCCCGGGGGGGGGGCCCTGGCTCCTACGAGCAGTACTTC,CASSSRGGGPGSYEQYF
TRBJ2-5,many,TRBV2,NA,TGTGCCAGCAGGCTGTACCAAGAGACCCAGTACTTC,CASRLYQETQYF
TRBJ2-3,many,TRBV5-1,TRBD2,TGCGCCAGCAGCACTGCGGGAGTCATCACAGATACGCAGTATTTT,CASSTAGVITDTQYF
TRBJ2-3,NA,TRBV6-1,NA,TGTGCCAGCAGTTACACGGACTTCACAGATACGCAGTATTTT,CASSYTDFTDTQYF
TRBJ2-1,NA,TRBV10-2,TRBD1,TGCGCCAGCAGTGAGGCTCAGACAGGGAACAATGAGCAGTTCTTC,CASSEAQTGNNEQFF
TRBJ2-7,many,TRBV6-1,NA,TGTGCCAGCAGTTCTACGGATGCCTACGAGCAGTACTTC,CASSSTDAYEQYF
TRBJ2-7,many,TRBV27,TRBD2,TGTGCCAGCAGTCATAGCGGGGGGGCCTACGAGCAGTACTTC,CASSHSGGAYEQYF
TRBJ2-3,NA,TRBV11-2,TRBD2,TGTGCCAGCAGCTTAGGAGGCGGGAGGGCCTTGGATACGCAGTATTTT,CASSLGGGRALDTQYF
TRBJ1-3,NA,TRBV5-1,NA,TGCGCCAGCAGCCTCTTTTCCAGCTCTGGAAACACCATATATTTT,CASSLFSSSGNTIYF
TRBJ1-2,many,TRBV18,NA,TGTGCCAGCTCACCCCCCGGCGGGATTAACTATGGCTACACCTTC,CASSPPGGINYGYTF
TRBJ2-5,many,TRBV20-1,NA,TGCAGTGCTAGAGGGACAGCCGGATTAATGGAGGAGACCCAGTACTTC,CSARGTAGLMEETQYF
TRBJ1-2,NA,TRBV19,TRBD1,TGTGCCAGTAGTATAGGAGGGAAGGGGGCGGGCGGCTACACCTTC,CASSIGGKGAGGYTF
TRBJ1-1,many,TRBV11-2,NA,TGTGCCAGCAGCTTCGATCAAGGGGGGCGTGTAGCTTTCTTT,CASSFDQGGRVAFF
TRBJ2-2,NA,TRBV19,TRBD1,TGTGCCGGTCGGACAGGGGGCAACACCGGGGAGCTGTTTTTT,CAGRTGGNTGELFF